This TCR beta chain was identified in a study of cytomegalovirus exposure and HLA in healthy donors. Study-wide results and caveats: The study assumed roughly uniform donor sequencing depth for presence/absence analyses. Most subjects' HLA-A and HLA-B alleles were reportedly predicted from TCR beta sequences.

In regard to this clone: Antigen unknown.

Healthy individuals who donated bone marrow served as the donors. The PCR ran on 60 Vbeta and 13 Jbeta primers. The table came from immunoSEQ multiplex PCR; TCRdb's copy has only in-frame clones and leaves some out. Altogether 120,000 to 150,000 clones are present, over 60% being singletons, with the ten largest covering less than 2.5%. With V trimmed by 5 bases and J by 5 bases, 4 bases remained unmatched. CDR3 length: 14 residues. The germline gives CDR1 SNHLY, CDR2 FYNNEI. Sequencing input: PBMCs. The chain combines TRBV2 with TRBJ1-4, with TRBD1 matching over 8 bases. The sequence was obtained from a man between 35 and 55 years old in good health and CMV-seronegative. This CDR3 is CASSSRTGNEKLFF. The CDR3 DNA follows: TGTGCCAGCAGTTCCCGGACAGGGAATGAAAAACTGTTTTTT.